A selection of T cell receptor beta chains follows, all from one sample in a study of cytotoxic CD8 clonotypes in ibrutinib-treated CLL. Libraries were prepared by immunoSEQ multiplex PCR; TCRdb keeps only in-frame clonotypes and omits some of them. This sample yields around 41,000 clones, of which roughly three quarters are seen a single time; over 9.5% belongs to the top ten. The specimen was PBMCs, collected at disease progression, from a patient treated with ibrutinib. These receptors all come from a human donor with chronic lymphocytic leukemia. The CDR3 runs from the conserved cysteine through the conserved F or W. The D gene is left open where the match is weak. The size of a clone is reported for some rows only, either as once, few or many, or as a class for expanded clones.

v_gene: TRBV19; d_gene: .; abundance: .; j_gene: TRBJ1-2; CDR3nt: TGTGCCAGTAGGGTACTGGGGGCGGACTATGGCTACACCTTC; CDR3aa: CASRVLGADYGYTF
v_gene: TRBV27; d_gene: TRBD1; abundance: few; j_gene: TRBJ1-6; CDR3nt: TGTGCCAGCTGCAGGGGGAATAATTCACCCCTCCACTTT; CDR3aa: CASCRGNNSPLHF
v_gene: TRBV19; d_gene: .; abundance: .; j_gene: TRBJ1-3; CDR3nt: TGTGCCAGTCGGCAGAGCTCTGGAAACACCATATATTTT; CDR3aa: CASRQSSGNTIYF
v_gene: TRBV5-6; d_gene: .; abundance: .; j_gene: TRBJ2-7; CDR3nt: TGTGCCAGCAGCTTGGTTGAAAGGACAGAGCAGTACTTC; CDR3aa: CASSLVERTEQYF
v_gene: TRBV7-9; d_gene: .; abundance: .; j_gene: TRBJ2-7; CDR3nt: TGTGCCAGCAGCCCCAGGGGGGGATGGTACGAGCAGTACTTC; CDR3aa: CASSPRGGWYEQYF
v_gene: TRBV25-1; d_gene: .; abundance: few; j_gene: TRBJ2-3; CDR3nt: TGTGCCAGCACCTTTTCCGGGACGCAGTATTTT; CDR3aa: CASTFSGTQYF
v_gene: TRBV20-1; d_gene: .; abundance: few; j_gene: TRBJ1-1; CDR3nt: TGCAGCGTGCCCCATTCGGTTGAAGCTTTCTTT; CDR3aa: CSVPHSVEAFF
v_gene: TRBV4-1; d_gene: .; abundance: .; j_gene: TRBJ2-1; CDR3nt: TGCGCCAGCAGCCAAGTGCCGGAGGGATACAATGAGCAGTTCTTC; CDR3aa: CASSQVPEGYNEQFF
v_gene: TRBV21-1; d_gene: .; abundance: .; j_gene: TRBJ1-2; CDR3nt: TGTGCCAGCAGCCCTCGACAGGGGGCCGAGTATGGCTACACCTTC; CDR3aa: CASSPRQGAEYGYTF
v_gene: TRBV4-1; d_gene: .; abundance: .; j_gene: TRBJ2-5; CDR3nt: TGCGCCAGCAGCCAAATGAGAGACCCACGGGAGACCCAGTACTTC; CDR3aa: CASSQMRDPRETQYF
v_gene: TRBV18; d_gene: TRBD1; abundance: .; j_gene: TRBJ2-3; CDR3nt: TGTGCCAGCTCACCCCAGGGGGCACGGGGCACAGATACGCAGTATTTT; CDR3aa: CASSPQGARGTDTQYF
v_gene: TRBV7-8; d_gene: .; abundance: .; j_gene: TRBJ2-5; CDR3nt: TGTGCCAGCAGCTTCAGCCGCCAAGAGACCCAGTACTTC; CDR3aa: CASSFSRQETQYF
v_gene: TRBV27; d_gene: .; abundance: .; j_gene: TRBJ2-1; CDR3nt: TGTGCCAGCAGCCGGGTTAGGCAGCCCTACAATGAGCAGTTCTTC; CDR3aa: CASSRVRQPYNEQFF
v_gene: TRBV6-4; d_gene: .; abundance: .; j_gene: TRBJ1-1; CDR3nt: TGTGCCAGCAGTGACCGGGACAACACTGAAGCTTTCTTT; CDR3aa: CASSDRDNTEAFF
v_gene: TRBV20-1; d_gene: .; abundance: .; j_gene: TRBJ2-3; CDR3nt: TGCAGCGCACAGTGGAATACGCAGTATTTT; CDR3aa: CSAQWNTQYF
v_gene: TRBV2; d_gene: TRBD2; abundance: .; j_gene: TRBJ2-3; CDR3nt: TGTGCCAGCCTCTTGTCGTTAGCGGGGGGCCGAAGCACAGATACGCAGTATTTT; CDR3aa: CASLLSLAGGRSTDTQYF
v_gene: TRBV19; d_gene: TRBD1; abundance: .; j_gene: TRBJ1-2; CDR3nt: TGTGCCAGTAGAAAGACAGGGGCTGGCTATGGCTACACCTTC; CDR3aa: CASRKTGAGYGYTF
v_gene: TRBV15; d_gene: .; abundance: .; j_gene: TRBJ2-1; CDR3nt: TGTGCCACCAGCAGAGATTCGTTCTCCCAGTGGGGGAGGGGGTACAATGAGCAGTTCTTC; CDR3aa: CATSRDSFSQWGRGYNEQFF
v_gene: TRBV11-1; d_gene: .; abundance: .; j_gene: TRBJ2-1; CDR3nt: TGTGCCAGCAGCTTAGGAGAGGTTAGCGGTTACAATGAGCAGTTCTTC; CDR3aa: CASSLGEVSGYNEQFF
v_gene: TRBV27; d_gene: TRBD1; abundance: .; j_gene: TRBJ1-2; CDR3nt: TGTGCCAGCAGTTCACGACAGGGAACTAACTATGGCTACACCTTC; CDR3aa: CASSSRQGTNYGYTF
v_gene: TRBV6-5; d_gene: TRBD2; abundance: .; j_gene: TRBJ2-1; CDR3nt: TGTGCCAGCAGTTCAGCGGGAGCGCCCTCCTACAATGAGCAGTTCTTC; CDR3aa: CASSSAGAPSYNEQFF
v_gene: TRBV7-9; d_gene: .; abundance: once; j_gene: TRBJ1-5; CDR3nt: TGTGCCAGCAGCTGGGGGGCCCAAATACCCAATCAGCCCCAGCATTTT; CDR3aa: CASSWGAQIPNQPQHF
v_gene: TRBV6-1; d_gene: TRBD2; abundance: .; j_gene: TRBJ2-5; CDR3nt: TGTGCCAGCACCCGGGAGGGCCCTCAGGAGACCCAGTACTTC; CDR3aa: CASTREGPQETQYF
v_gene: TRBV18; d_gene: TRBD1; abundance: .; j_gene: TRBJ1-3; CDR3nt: TGTGCCAGCTCAACGGGGACAGGGGGGTCTGGAAACACCATATATTTT; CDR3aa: CASSTGTGGSGNTIYF
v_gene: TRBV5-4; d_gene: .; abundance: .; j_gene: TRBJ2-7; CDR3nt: TGTGCCAGCAGCTTGGTTGTGGGCAGGGACTACGAGCAGTACTTC; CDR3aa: CASSLVVGRDYEQYF
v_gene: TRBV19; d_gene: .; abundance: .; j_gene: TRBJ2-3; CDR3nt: TGTGCCAGTAGTATTTATTCCAGGGATACGCAGTATTTT; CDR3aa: CASSIYSRDTQYF
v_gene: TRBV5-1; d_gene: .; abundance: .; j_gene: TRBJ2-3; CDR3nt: TGCGCCAGCAGCTTGGGCCGGGGAGGAGATACGCAGTATTTT; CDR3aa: CASSLGRGGDTQYF
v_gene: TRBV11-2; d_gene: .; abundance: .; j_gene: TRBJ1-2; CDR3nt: TGTGCCAGCAGCCCCGGGGTGGGTGGCTACACCTTC; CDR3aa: CASSPGVGGYTF
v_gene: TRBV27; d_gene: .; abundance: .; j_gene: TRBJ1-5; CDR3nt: TGTGCCAGCTCGGAAGGGGAAAGCTGGCAGCCCCAGCATTTT; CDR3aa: CASSEGESWQPQHF
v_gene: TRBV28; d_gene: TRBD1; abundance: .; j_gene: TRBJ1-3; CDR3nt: TGTGCCAGCACTCTGGCCACGCACCCGGGACAGTCCCGTTCTGGAAACACCATATATTTT; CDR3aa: CASTLATHPGQSRSGNTIYF
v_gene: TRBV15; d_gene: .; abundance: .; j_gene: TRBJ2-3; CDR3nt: TGTGCCACCAGCAGAGATTGGGGGACAAGGACAGATACGCAGTATTTT; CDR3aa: CATSRDWGTRTDTQYF
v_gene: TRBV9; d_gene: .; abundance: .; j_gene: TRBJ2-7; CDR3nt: TGTGCCAGCAGCGTCGGGACCCTCGACTCCTACGAGCAGTACTTC; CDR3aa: CASSVGTLDSYEQYF
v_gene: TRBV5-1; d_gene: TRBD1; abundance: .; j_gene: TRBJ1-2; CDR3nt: TGCGCCAGCAGCGTTACGGGACAGGCGATACTTAACTATGGCTACACCTTC; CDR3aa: CASSVTGQAILNYGYTF
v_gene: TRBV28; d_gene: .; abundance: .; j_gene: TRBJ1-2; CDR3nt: TGTGCCAGCAAAAACCGGGAAAGGGATGGCTACACCTTC; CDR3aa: CASKNRERDGYTF
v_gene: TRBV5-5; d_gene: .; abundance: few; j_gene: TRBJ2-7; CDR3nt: TGTGCCAGCAGCGCGGGACAGACCCTCTACGAGCAGTACTTC; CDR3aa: CASSAGQTLYEQYF
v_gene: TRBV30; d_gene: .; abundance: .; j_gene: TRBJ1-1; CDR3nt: TGTGCCTGGAGTGTACAGACAGCTGAAGCTTTCTTT; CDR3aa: CAWSVQTAEAFF
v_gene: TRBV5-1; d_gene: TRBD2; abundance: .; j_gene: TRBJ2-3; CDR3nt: TGCGCCAGCAGAAGGGGACTAGCGACGACAGATACGCAGTATTTT; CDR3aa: CASRRGLATTDTQYF